One sample yielded the 29 T cell receptor beta chains listed below, sequenced in a study of blood T cell repertoires in COVID-19. Repertoires were generated with immunoSEQ multiplex PCR, while TCRdb's copy carries only in-frame clones and drops some. The repertoire holds about 440,000 clones, with more than 85% as singletons. Material for sequencing was peripheral blood. These receptors came from a woman aged 25-40 years with acute or convalescent COVID-19.

The chain combines TRBV13 with TRBJ1-4; D not resolved. Germline CDR1 reads PRHDT; CDR2 reads FYEKMQ (reference sequence). The CDR3 length is 12 residues. The V gene lost 6 bases and the J gene lost 13 bases, with 15 bases spanning the gap. The CDR3: CASRRPAGRLFF. As DNA, the CDR3 is TGTGCCAGCAGAAGACCCGCAGGAAGACTGTTTTTT.

This chain connects TRBV6-5 to TRBJ2-7; no reliable D call. Trimming removed 7 bases from V and 0 bases from J, with 4 bases in between. Germline V gene data show CDR1 as MNHEY and CDR2 as SVGAGI. This CDR3 spans 11 amino acids. The CDR3 is CASKSSYEQYF. Written as DNA, the CDR3 is TGTGCCAGCAAGAGCTCCTACGAGCAGTACTTC.

This clone was observed a few times. This chain connects TRBV19 to TRBJ2-7; 7 bases are shared with TRBD2. This CDR3 comprises 16 residues. Germline V gene data show CDR1 as LNHDA and CDR2 as SQIVND (reference sequence). After removal of 1 base from V and 2 bases from J, the junction contained 8 bases not matched to a gene. Written as DNA, the CDR3 is TGTGCCAGTAGTATAGGGTCGGGAGGAGGCCCCTACGAGCAGTACTTC. As protein: CASSIGSGGGPYEQYF.

The chain uses TRBV19 and TRBJ1-5, with TRBD1 matching over 8 bases. Germline V CDR1 and CDR2: LNHDA, SQIVND (reference sequence). The CDR3 consists of 15 residues. J lost 5 bases, V lost 5 bases, and 8 bases had no gene match. The chain's CDR3 is CASSLARGLYQPQHF. CDR3 DNA: TGTGCCAGTAGTCTGGCCAGGGGGCTTTATCAGCCCCAGCATTTT.

The chain combines TRBV28 with TRBJ2-5; 8 bases align to TRBD2. In germline, CDR1 is MDHEN, CDR2 SYDVKM. Germline trimming cut 6 bases from V and 4 bases from J; bases unmatched to any gene: 7. CDR3 length: 14 residues. CDR3 amino acids: CASRQGGGRETQYF. For the CDR3, the DNA is TGTGCCAGCAGGCAGGGCGGGGGGAGAGAGACCCAGTACTTC.

The rearrangement links TRBV7-8 to TRBJ2-2; D unclear. V was pared by 5 bases and J by 5 bases, with 6 bases between. Germline loops: CDR1 SGHVS, CDR2 FQNEAQ. This CDR3 region has 12 residues. CDR3 loop: CASSLTTGELFF. CDR3 sequence (DNA): TGTGCCAGCAGCCTTACTACCGGGGAGCTGTTTTTT.

This chain links TRBV6-5 with TRBJ2-7; D perhaps matches TRBD2 (5 bases). This CDR3 region has 13 residues. Germline V gives CDR1 MNHEY, CDR2 SVGAGI. The ends were cut back, 11 bases at V and 2 bases at J, with 16 bases in the middle. Here the CDR3 DNA reads TGTGCCGCTTCAAAGGAGGCACCCTACGAGCAGTACTTC. It codes for CAASKEAPYEQYF.

By its share, this clone is medium-sized. The chain combines TRBV11-2 with TRBJ2-1, with a weak D call TRBD2 (5 bases). CDR3 length equals 15 residues. Trimming removed 1 base from V and 5 bases from J, with 12 bases in between. Germline values: CDR1 SGHAT, CDR2 FQNNGV. CDR3 amino acids: CASSLAAGFNNEQFF. The CDR3 DNA sequence: TGTGCCAGCAGCTTAGCTGCGGGTTTTAACAATGAGCAGTTCTTC.

The V and J genes are TRBV9 and TRBJ1-3, with 9 bases lining up with TRBD1. The CDR3 is 17 residues long. Trimming cost V 0 bases and J 0 bases; bases outside gene matches: 4. CDR1 SGDLS and CDR2 YYNGEE come from the germline V gene. The CDR3 reads CASSVEGQGISGNTIYF. The CDR3 nucleotides are TGTGCCAGCAGCGTAGAAGGACAGGGGATCTCTGGAAACACCATATATTTT.

The genes are TRBV7-9 and TRBJ2-1; 7 bases align to TRBD1. Germline V gene sequence: CDR1 SEHNR, CDR2 FQNEAQ (reference sequence). V shed 5 bases, J shed 4 bases, and the junction held 5 bases outside the gene matches. The CDR3 has 14 amino acids. The DNA of the CDR3 is TGTGCCAGCAGCCCCACAGGGGAGTACAATGAGCAGTTCTTC. Translation: CASSPTGEYNEQFF.

DNA for the CDR3: TGTGCCGGGAGACAGGGTTTCAGCTCTGGGGCCAACGTCCTGACTTTC. It codes for CAGRQGFSSGANVLTF. This sequence joins TRBV6-6 and TRBJ2-6; TRBD1 matches 7 bases. This CDR3 spans 16 amino acids. Germline loops: CDR1 MNHNY, CDR2 SVGAGI (reference sequence). Trimming at V came to 11 bases and at J to 0 bases, leaving 10 bases not matched to a gene.

The chain links TRBV28 to TRBJ2-1; D might be TRBD1 (6 bases). Germline CDR1 and CDR2: MDHEN and SYDVKM. This CDR3 spans 16 amino acids. The V end was cut by 3 bases, the J end by 0 bases, with 12 bases between. CDR3 bases: TGTGCCAGCAGTTTTATGACAGGTAGCTCCTACAATGAGCAGTTCTTC. It is translated as CASSFMTGSSYNEQFF.

The chain links TRBV30 to TRBJ2-5; a weak D match, TRBD1 (6 bases). The germline V gene has CDR1 GTSNPN and CDR2 SVGIG (reference sequence). This CDR3 comprises 13 residues. V lost 1 base and J 5 bases, leaving 11 bases between the germline ends. The CDR3 nucleotides are TGTGCCTGGAGTGCAGGGGCTGAGGAGACCCAGTACTTC. This codes for CAWSAGAEETQYF.

A few counts support this clone. The chain links TRBV7-2 to TRBJ2-1; 8 bases are a match to TRBD2. CDR1 and CDR2 (germline): SGHTA, FQGNSA. The J segment lost 9 bases and the V segment lost 0 bases, leaving 10 bases of the junction unmatched. The CDR3 is 16 residues long. The CDR3 reads CASSLAAAGARGEQFF. CDR3 sequence (DNA): TGTGCCAGCAGCTTAGCCGCAGCGGGGGCCAGGGGTGAGCAGTTCTTC. Complete variable domain (other parts from reference TRBV7-2 and TRBJ2-1): GAGVSQSPSNKVTEKGKDVELRCDPISGHTALYWYRQSLGQGLEFLIYFQGNSAPDKSGLPSDRFSAERTGGSVSTLTIQRTQQEDSAVYLCASSLAAAGARGEQFFGPGTRLTVL.

This clone was detected only once. The chain is built from TRBV10-1 and TRBJ2-3; possible D gene TRBD1, 6 bases. CDR1 and CDR2 from the germline V gene are WNHNN and SYGVQD (reference sequence). V dropped 5 bases and J dropped 0 bases, with 15 bases sitting between them. The length of the CDR3 is 16 residues. In DNA, the CDR3 is TGCGCCAGCAGTCCCGGGACATTAGCTAGCACAGATACGCAGTATTTT. Residues: CASSPGTLASTDTQYF.

V usage is TRBV5-1 and J usage is TRBJ1-6; 9 bases line up with TRBD1. CDR3 length: 17 residues. In germline, CDR1 is SGHRS, CDR2 YFSETQ. Trimming cost V 3 bases and J 5 bases; bases outside gene matches: 9. Written as DNA, the CDR3 is TGCGCCAGCAGCTACGCTACCGGGACAGGGCATAATTCACCCCTCCACTTT. The encoded protein is CASSYATGTGHNSPLHF.

The chain couples TRBV5-1 to TRBJ1-2, with TRBD1 matching over 8 bases. J was trimmed by 2 bases and V by 3 bases; bases with no gene match: 6. The CDR3 totals 15 residues. Germline CDR1 and CDR2: SGHRS and YFSETQ. The CDR3 region is CASSWGTGTNYGYTF. DNA for the CDR3: TGCGCCAGCAGCTGGGGGACAGGAACGAACTATGGCTACACCTTC.

This clone was found once. The CDR3 DNA reads TGCAGCGTTGTTGTACCTCTGGGAGACGGGGAGCTGTTTTTT. It encodes CSVVVPLGDGELFF. The V and J genes are TRBV29-1 and TRBJ2-2; D perhaps matches TRBD2 (5 bases). Germline values: CDR1 SQVTM, CDR2 ANQGSEA. This CDR3 has 14 residues. Trimming pared 4 bases from V and 7 bases from J, leaving 16 bases between.

The V call is TRBV7-2, the J call TRBJ1-1; D uncertain. V was clipped by 4 bases and J by 2 bases, with 14 bases between them. Germline CDR1 and CDR2: SGHTA and FQGNSA. This CDR3 spans 15 amino acids. CDR3 in DNA: TGTGCCAGCAGCTCCCGAACCCGGGGTAACACTGAAGCTTTCTTT. Protein product: CASSSRTRGNTEAFF.

This rearrangement joins TRBV20-1 to TRBJ2-1, with D hard to call. This CDR3 spans 11 amino acids. Germline CDR1 reads DFQATT; CDR2 reads SNEGSKA (reference sequence). V was cut by 2 bases and J by 4 bases, with 3 bases left in between. CDR3 sequence: CSARPYNEQFF. The CDR3 nucleotides read TGCAGTGCTAGACCGTACAATGAGCAGTTCTTC.

V usage is TRBV10-3 and J usage is TRBJ1-1; D gene uncertain. The CDR3 sequence is 13 residues long. V dropped 5 bases and J dropped 0 bases, with 7 bases sitting between them. Germline assignment: CDR1 ENHRY and CDR2 SYGVKD. DNA of the CDR3: TGTGCCATCAGTCGCGATATGAACACTGAAGCTTTCTTT. As protein: CAISRDMNTEAFF.

The J gene is TRBJ1-1, the V gene TRBV19; tentatively, D is TRBD1 (6 bases). Germline V gene lookup returns CDR1 LNHDA and CDR2 SQIVND (reference sequence). This CDR3 spans 15 amino acids. V dropped 7 bases and J dropped 1 base, with 16 bases sitting between them. This CDR3 is CASKLFGGGNTEAFF. The DNA for the CDR3 is TGTGCCAGTAAATTGTTTGGGGGCGGGAACACTGAAGCTTTCTTT.

With regard to this clone: Additional DNA sequences in this sample encode the identical CDR3. This chain links TRBV6-1 with TRBJ1-2; D gene unclear. Germline CDR1 is MNHNS and CDR2 is SASEGT. The germline V and J ends were trimmed by 1 base and 5 bases, with 8 bases remaining between them. CDR3 length: 13 amino acids. This CDR3 reads CASSEGLRYGYTF. Here the CDR3 DNA reads TGTGCCAGCAGTGAAGGGTTGAGGTATGGCTACACCTTC.

This clone appeared a few times. The CDR3 here is CAWSVGGIAEAFF. CDR3 nucleotides: TGTGCCTGGAGTGTAGGGGGTATCGCTGAAGCTTTCTTT. The rearrangement uses TRBV30 and TRBJ1-1, with a weak D call TRBD1 (6 bases). The CDR3 has 13 residues. V shed 0 bases and J shed 6 bases, with 11 bases lying between them. Germline loops: CDR1 GTSNPN, CDR2 SVGIG (reference sequence).

The chain employs TRBV11-1 and TRBJ2-7; TRBD2 agrees at 7 bases. This CDR3 spans 12 amino acids. V was pared by 8 bases and J by 3 bases, with 4 bases of the junction left unmatched. Germline loops: CDR1 SGHAT, CDR2 FQDESV (reference sequence). The CDR3 loop reads CASSTGGYEQYF. The DNA for the CDR3 is TGTGCCAGCTCTACGGGGGGCTACGAGCAGTACTTC.

In DNA, the CDR3 is TGTGCCACCAGTGATTTGCAGAGCGGGGACGAGACCCAGTACTTC. Translating gives CATSDLQSGDETQYF. This chain connects TRBV24-1 to TRBJ2-5; 7 bases match TRBD2. J gave up 5 bases and V 0 bases, and 5 bases lay outside the gene matches. Germline V gene lookup returns CDR1 KGHDR and CDR2 SFDVKD. The length of the CDR3 is 15 residues.

CDR3 in amino acids: CASSPYREGVEQYF. The CDR3 coding sequence is TGTGCCAGCAGCCCCTACAGGGAAGGGGTCGAGCAGTACTTC. This chain links TRBV7-2 with TRBJ2-7; TRBD1 might be the D (6 bases). Germline loops: CDR1 SGHTA, CDR2 FQGNSA. The germline V and J ends were trimmed by 5 bases and 6 bases, with 17 bases remaining between them. The CDR3 is made up of 14 amino acids.

The chain couples TRBV6-5 to TRBJ2-3; TRBD1 aligns across 8 bases. The CDR3 is 14 amino acids. Germline CDR1 is MNHEY and CDR2 is SVGAGI. V dropped 10 bases and J dropped 1; count of bases not matched to a gene: 7. CDR3 nucleotide sequence: TGTGCCACGACGCGGGACAGGCGCACAGATACGCAGTATTTT. This codes for CATTRDRRTDTQYF.

This rearrangement joins TRBV5-6 to TRBJ1-2, with D unclear. The CDR3 has 15 amino acids. Between the trimmed V and J ends, which lost 0 bases and 2 bases, there was a span of 11 bases. Germline CDR1 SGHDT, CDR2 YYEEEE. CDR3 nucleotide sequence: TGTGCCAGCAGCTTGGAGCTAGTGTCAAACTATGGCTACACCTTC. It encodes CASSLELVSNYGYTF.